A selection of T cell receptor beta chains follows, all from one sample in a study of blood T cells in healthy people across ages. A single record per CDR3 protein comes from TCRdb applying MiXCR to the 5' RACE reads. This sample has about 1 million distinct CDR3 sequences, with over 35% found just once. Sequenced sample: blood. These receptors all stem from a woman in her sixties or seventies in good health. Each CDR3 is given with its conserved first and last residue. The D gene is left open where the match is weak. Clone sizes are given selectively: once, few, many, or a class where the clone is expanded.

TRBJ2-7 . TRBV29-1 . TGCAGCGTTGTACTCCGGACGGAGACTTACGAGCAGTACTTC CSVVLRTETYEQYF
TRBJ2-3 . TRBV3-1 TRBD2 TGTGCCAGCAGCCAAGACCCTGGGACTAGCTATCGGGGAGATACGCAGTATTTT CASSQDPGTSYRGDTQYF
TRBJ2-7 few TRBV20-1 . TGCATCGGGAGGGACAGCAGATCCTACGAGCAGTACTTC CIGRDSRSYEQYF
TRBJ2-2 . TRBV4-2 . TGTGCCAGCAGCCCCGCCAGGCGGACCACCGGGGAGCTGTTTTTT CASSPARRTTGELFF
TRBJ2-7 . TRBV20-1 TRBD2 TGCAGTGCGATTGGACTAGCGGAGGGGGAGCAGTACTTC CSAIGLAEGEQYF
TRBJ2-1 once TRBV5-1 TRBD2 TGCGCCAGCGGCTCGTGGACTAGCTCGGATGAGCAGTTCTTC CASGSWTSSDEQFF
TRBJ2-7 . TRBV5-4 . TGTGCCAGCAGCTTGCAGGACGGCTCCTACGAGCAGTACTTC CASSLQDGSYEQYF
TRBJ2-7 few TRBV10-3 TRBD1 TGTGCCATCGCAAGACAGGGGACCTACGAGCAGTACTTC CAIARQGTYEQYF
TRBJ2-1 . TRBV9 . TGTGCCAGCAGCGTAGAAGGGAAGAAAGACAATGAGCAGTTCTTC CASSVEGKKDNEQFF
TRBJ2-7 . TRBV6-2/TRBV6-3 . TGTGCCAGCAGTTACTCGCCACAGGGCGAGCAGTACTTC CASSYSPQGEQYF
TRBJ2-1 once TRBV20-1 . TGCAGTGCTAGCGGGCCGGTCTACAATGAGCAGTTCTTC CSASGPVYNEQFF
TRBJ2-7 few TRBV6-5 TRBD2 TGTGCCAGCAGTCCGACTAGCAAACTAAGCTCCTACGAGCAGTACTTC CASSPTSKLSSYEQYF
TRBJ1-2 . TRBV20-1 . TGCAGTGCTAGAGTGAGTGGCTACACCTTC CSARVSGYTF
TRBJ2-5 . TRBV6-2/TRBV6-3 TRBD1 TGTGCCAGCAGTCCAACAGGGGCCCGCTCTCAAGAGACCCAGAACTTC CASSPTGARSQETQNF
TRBJ2-1 few TRBV7-6 TRBD1 TGTGCCAGCAGCCCCCTGGGGGACAGCTCCTACAATGAGCAGTTCTTC CASSPLGDSSYNEQFF
TRBJ2-2 . TRBV12-5 . TGTGCTAGTGGTTTGGCAGCTTGGTCGGACAGAAACACCGGGGAGCTGTTTTTT CASGLAAWSDRNTGELFF
TRBJ2-5 . TRBV12-3/TRBV12-4 TRBD1 TGTCCCAGCAGTGAGAGGGGGCGTTCGGTTGGGGAGCAGTACTTC CPSSERGRSVGEQYF
TRBJ2-3 . TRBV10-3 . TGTGCCATCAGTGAGGCAAGGGCTCCAGATACGCAGTATTTT CAISEARAPDTQYF
TRBJ2-7 . TRBV6-5 TRBD2 TGTGCCAGCAGTTACTACGAGGAGAGGACTAGCGGATACGAGCAGTACTTC CASSYYEERTSGYEQYF
TRBJ1-6 . TRBV7-6 . TGTGCCAGCAGCTTAGCGGCCGTAAGGAGCTCCTATAATTCACCCCTCCACTTT CASSLAAVRSSYNSPLHF
TRBJ2-3 many TRBV4-1 . TGCGCCAGCAGCCAAGGGGTCGATACGCAGTATTTT CASSQGVDTQYF
TRBJ2-2 . TRBV9 TRBD2 TGTGCCAGCAGCAAAAGTAGCGGGAGAGTCAACACCGGGGAGCTGTTTTTT CASSKSSGRVNTGELFF
TRBJ2-3 . TRBV20-1 . TGCAGCTCGGGGCCTAGCACAGATACGCAGTATTTT CSSGPSTDTQYF
TRBJ2-5 many TRBV27 . TGTGCCAGCAGTTTCGACAGCTCTAGTGGGACCCAGTACTTC CASSFDSSSGTQYF
TRBJ2-5 . TRBV30 TRBD1 TGTGCCTGGAGTGTAAGACAGGGCGGAGAGACCCAGTACTTC CAWSVRQGGETQYF
TRBJ2-3 . TRBV10-3 TRBD2 TGTGCCATCAGTGAGTCAACTAGCGGGAGCACAGATACGCAGTATTTT CAISESTSGSTDTQYF
TRBJ2-1 many TRBV29-1 TRBD2 TGCAGCGGGGGGGGGAATGAGCAGTTCTTC CSGGGNEQFF
TRBJ2-1 . TRBV13 . TGTGCCAGCAGCCCCTCGGAGGTTCAGCAGTTCTTC CASSPSEVQQFF
TRBJ2-5 few TRBV20-1 . TGCAGTGCGTCCACCGATCGGGAGACCCAGTACTTC CSASTDRETQYF
TRBJ2-7 few TRBV4-2 . TGTGCCAGCAGCGCCTACTTGACATACGAGCAGTACTTC CASSAYLTYEQYF
TRBJ1-1 . TRBV20-1 . TGCAGTGCTAGGCTTGGGAGCGAAGCTTTCTTT CSARLGSEAFF
TRBJ2-5 . TRBV6-5 . TGTGCCAGCAGTTACGATGGCGAAACCCAAGAGACCCAGTACTTC CASSYDGETQETQYF
TRBJ2-1 . TRBV3-1 TRBD2 TGTGCCAGCAGCCCCTCTCTCGGAGCGGGGAGCAACAATGAGCAGTTCTTC CASSPSLGAGSNNEQFF